Presented here are 3 T cell receptor beta chains from one specimen sequenced in a study of shared clonotypes between healthy human individuals. Clones were sequenced by immunoSEQ multiplex PCR, and TCRdb holds only the in-frame ones, with some missing. In the table there are more than 2 million clones, roughly 94% of which are singletons. The sequencing sample was made of naive CD4+ T cells sorted from blood. Subset noted: CD45RA+ positively selected. Every receptor here comes from a man in his late teens or twenties in good health.

V gene TRBV6-5 combines with J gene TRBJ2-5; D is undetermined. Germline V gene lookup returns CDR1 MNHEY and CDR2 SVGAGI. Trimming removed 5 bases at V and 5 bases at J, with 9 bases between. This CDR3 has 12 amino acids. The CDR3 DNA reads TGTGCCAGCAGTCCGACCTGGGAGACCCAGTACTTC. Encoded protein: CASSPTWETQYF.

This sequence joins TRBV5-1 and TRBJ2-7, with D perhaps matching TRBD1 or TRBD2 (5 bases each). Trimming left V 0 bases short and J 6 bases short, with 13 bases between. CDR1 is SGHRS, CDR2 YFSETQ, per germline. The CDR3 spans 14 residues. CDR3: CASSLVLQRGEQYF. CDR3 coding DNA: TGCGCCAGCAGCTTGGTCCTACAGAGGGGCGAGCAGTACTTC.

CDR3 region: CASSPRDRAYEQYF. The CDR3 DNA follows: TGTGCCAGTAGTCCCCGGGACAGGGCCTACGAGCAGTACTTC. V gene TRBV19 combines with J gene TRBJ2-7; 9 nucleotides line up with TRBD1. V trimming: 5 bases; J trimming: 2 bases; junction bases outside the gene matches: 4. The V gene's germline CDR1 is LNHDA and CDR2 SQIVND (reference sequence). This CDR3 is built from 14 residues.